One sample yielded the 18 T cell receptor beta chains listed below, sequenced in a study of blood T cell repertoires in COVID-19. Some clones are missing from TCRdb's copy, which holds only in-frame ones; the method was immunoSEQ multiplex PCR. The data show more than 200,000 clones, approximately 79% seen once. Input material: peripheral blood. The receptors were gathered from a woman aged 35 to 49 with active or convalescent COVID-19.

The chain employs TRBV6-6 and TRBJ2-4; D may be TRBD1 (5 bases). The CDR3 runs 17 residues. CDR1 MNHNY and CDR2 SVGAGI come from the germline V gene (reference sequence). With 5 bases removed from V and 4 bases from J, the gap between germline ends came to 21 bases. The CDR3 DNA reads TGTGCCAGCAGTCTCCATCTGTGGGGCCTTGGGAAAAACATTCAGTACTTC. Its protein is CASSLHLWGLGKNIQYF.

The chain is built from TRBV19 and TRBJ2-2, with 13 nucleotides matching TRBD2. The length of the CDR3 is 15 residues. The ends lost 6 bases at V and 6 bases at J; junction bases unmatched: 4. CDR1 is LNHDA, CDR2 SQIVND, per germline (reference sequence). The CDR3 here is CASRGLAGAAGELFF. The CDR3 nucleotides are TGTGCCAGTAGAGGACTAGCGGGGGCGGCCGGGGAGCTGTTTTTT.

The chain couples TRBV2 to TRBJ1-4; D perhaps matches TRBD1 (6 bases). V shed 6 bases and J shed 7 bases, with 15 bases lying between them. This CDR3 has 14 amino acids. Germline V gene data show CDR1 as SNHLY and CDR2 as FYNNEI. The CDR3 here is CASRERQGSEKLFF. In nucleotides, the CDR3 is TGTGCCAGCAGGGAGAGGCAGGGGAGTGAAAAACTGTTTTTT.

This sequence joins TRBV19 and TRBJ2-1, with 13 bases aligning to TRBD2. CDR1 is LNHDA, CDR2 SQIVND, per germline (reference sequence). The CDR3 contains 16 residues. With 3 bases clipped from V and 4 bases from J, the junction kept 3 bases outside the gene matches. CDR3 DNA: TGTGCCAGTAGTATCCCGGGACTAGCGGGGTACAATGAGCAGTTCTTC. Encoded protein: CASSIPGLAGYNEQFF.

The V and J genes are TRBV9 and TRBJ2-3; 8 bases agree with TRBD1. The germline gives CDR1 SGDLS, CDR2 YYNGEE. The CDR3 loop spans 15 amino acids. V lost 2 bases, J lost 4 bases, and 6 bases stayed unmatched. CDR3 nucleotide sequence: TGTGCCAGCAGCGTTACCGCAGGGGGCCCAGATACGCAGTATTTT. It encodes CASSVTAGGPDTQYF.

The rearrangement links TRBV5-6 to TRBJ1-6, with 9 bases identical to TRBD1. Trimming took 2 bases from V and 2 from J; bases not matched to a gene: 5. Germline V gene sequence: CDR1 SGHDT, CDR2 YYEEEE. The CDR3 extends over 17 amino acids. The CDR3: CASSFGGTGTYNSPLHF. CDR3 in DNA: TGTGCCAGCAGCTTTGGGGGGACAGGGACCTATAATTCACCCCTCCACTTT.

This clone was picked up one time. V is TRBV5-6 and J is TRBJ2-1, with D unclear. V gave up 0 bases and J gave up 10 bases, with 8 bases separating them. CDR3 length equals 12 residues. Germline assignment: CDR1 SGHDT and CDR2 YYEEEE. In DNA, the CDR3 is TGTGCCAGCAGCTTGGACGGTCCCGAGCAGTTCTTC. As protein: CASSLDGPEQFF.

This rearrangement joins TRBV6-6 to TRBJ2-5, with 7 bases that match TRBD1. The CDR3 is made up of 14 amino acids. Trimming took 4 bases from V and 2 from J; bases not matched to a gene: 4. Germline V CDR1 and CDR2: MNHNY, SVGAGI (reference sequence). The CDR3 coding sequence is TGTGCCAGCAGTTTATTACAGGGGCAAGAGACCCAGTACTTC. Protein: CASSLLQGQETQYF.

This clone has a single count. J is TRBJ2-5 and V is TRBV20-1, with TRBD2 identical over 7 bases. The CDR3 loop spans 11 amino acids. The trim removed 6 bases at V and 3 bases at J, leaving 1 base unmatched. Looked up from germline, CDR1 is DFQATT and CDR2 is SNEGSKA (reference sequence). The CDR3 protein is CSAAGEETQYF. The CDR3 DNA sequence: TGCAGTGCGGCGGGGGAAGAGACCCAGTACTTC.

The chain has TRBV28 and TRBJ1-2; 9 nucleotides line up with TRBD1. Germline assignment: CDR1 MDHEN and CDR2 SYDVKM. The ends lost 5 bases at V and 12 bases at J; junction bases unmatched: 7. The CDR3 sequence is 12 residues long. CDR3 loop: CASSGRQGVNTF. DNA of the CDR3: TGTGCCAGCAGTGGGAGACAGGGGGTCAACACCTTC.

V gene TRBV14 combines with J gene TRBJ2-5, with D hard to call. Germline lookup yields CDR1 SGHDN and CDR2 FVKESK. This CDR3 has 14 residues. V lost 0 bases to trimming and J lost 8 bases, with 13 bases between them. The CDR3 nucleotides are TGTGCCAGCAGCCAAGATGAGAGCAGGTCAACCCAGTACTTC. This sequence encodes CASSQDESRSTQYF.

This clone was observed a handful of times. The DNA of the CDR3 is TGTGCCAGCAGTGACTACCTTCGGGGGGGCCCGACCGGGGAGCTGTTTTTT. Its protein is CASSDYLRGGPTGELFF. The chain joins TRBV27 to TRBJ2-2; 8 bases line up with TRBD2. With V trimmed by 5 bases and J by 5 bases, 13 bases remained unmatched. Germline V gene lookup returns CDR1 MNHEY and CDR2 SMNVEV (reference sequence). CDR3 length equals 17 residues.

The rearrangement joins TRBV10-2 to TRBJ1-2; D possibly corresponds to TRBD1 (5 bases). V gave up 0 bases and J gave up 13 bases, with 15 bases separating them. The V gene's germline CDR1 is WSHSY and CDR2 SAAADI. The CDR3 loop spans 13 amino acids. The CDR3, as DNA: TGCGCCAGCAGTGAGTCGGTCAGGGTAGGGTGCACCTTC. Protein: CASSESVRVGCTF.

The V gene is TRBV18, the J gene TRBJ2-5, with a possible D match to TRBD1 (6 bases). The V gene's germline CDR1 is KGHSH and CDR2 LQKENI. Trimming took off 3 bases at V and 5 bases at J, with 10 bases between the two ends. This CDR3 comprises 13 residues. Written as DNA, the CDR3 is TGTGCCAGCTCACCTACAGGGTGGGAGACCCAGTACTTC. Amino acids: CASSPTGWETQYF.

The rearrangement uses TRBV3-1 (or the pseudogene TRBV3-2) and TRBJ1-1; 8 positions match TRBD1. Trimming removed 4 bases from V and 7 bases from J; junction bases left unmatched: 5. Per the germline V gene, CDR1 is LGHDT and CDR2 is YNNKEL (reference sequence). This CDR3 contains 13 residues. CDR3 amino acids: CASSPQGAGEAFF. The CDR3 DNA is TGTGCCAGCAGCCCGCAGGGGGCGGGTGAAGCTTTCTTT.

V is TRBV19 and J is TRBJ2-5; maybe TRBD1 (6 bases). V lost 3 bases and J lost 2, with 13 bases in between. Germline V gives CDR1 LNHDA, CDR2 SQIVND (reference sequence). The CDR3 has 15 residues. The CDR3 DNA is TGTGCCAGTAGTATGGGGGACATTCCACAAGAGACCCAGTACTTC. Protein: CASSMGDIPQETQYF.

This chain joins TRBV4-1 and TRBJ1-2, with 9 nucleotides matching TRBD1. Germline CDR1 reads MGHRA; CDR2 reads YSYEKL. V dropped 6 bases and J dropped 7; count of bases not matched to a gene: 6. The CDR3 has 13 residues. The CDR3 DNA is TGCGCCAGCAGAGGGACAGGGTCGTCTGGCTACACCTTC. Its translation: CASRGTGSSGYTF.

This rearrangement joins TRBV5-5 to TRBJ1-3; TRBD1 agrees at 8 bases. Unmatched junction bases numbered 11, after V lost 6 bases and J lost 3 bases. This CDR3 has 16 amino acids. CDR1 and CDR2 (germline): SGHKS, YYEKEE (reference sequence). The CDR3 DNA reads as TGTGCCAGCACCCCACAGGGGGTCGTAAGTGGAAACACCATATATTTT. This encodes CASTPQGVVSGNTIYF.